This T cell receptor (beta chain) was sequenced for a study of blood T cell repertoires in COVID-19. Study-wide background: The origin of the acute and convalescent COVID-19 samples was the United States, Italy and Spain. The cDNA or gDNA used as material had been derived from T cells, B-cell-depleted T cells, or PBMCs.

Enrolled during active infection, Seattle patients were then followed longitudinally. Source study methods: Estimated nucleated cell counts came from reference gene primer amplification. TCRdb's table, derived via immunoSEQ multiplex PCR, lists solely in-frame clones and lacks some. V, J and clone size are those of that table, while D and trimming were read from the DNA. The profile shows hundreds of thousands of clones, approximately 86% of them singletons. This receptor was taken from a woman in her seventies with COVID-19, enrolled during active disease. Specimen: peripheral blood.

In DNA form, the CDR3 reads TGTGCCAGCAGCCTCCGGGCAGCGGATTCACCCCTCCACTTT. Translated: CASSLRAADSPLHF. The V and J genes are TRBV13 and TRBJ1-6; D not resolved. The CDR3 spans 14 residues. V dropped 5 bases and J dropped 8 bases, with 13 bases sitting between them. Germline V gene lookup returns CDR1 PRHDT and CDR2 FYEKMQ (reference sequence).